This T cell receptor (beta chain) was captured in a study of blood T cell repertoires in COVID-19. Germline CDR1 and CDR2: SGHDN and FVKESK. V shed 0 bases, J shed 7 bases, and the junction held 5 bases outside the gene matches. The CDR3 totals 14 residues. This table comes from immunoSEQ multiplex PCR, and its TCRdb copy is limited to in-frame clones, with some not included. Here the sample spans around 500,000 clones, 80% to 90% being singletons. This chain connects TRBV14 to TRBJ1-1; 7 positions agree with TRBD1. The sequence derives from a human donor in a cohort sampled during active COVID-19. Sequenced input: peripheral blood. This chain's CDR3 is CASSQDLQGREAFF. The CDR3 coding sequence is TGTGCCAGCAGCCAAGACCTACAGGGGCGTGAAGCTTTCTTT.